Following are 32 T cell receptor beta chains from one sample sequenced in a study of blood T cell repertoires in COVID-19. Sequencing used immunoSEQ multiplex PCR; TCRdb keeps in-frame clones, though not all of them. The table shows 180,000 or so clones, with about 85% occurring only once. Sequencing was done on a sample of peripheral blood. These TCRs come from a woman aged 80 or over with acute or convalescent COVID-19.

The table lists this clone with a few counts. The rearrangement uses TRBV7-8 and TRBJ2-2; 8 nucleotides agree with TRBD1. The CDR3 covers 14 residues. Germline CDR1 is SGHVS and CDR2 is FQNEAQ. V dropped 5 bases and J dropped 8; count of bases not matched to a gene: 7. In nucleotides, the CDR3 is TGTGCCAGCAGCCGGGACAGGATAGGAGGGGAGCTGTTTTTT. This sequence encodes CASSRDRIGGELFF.

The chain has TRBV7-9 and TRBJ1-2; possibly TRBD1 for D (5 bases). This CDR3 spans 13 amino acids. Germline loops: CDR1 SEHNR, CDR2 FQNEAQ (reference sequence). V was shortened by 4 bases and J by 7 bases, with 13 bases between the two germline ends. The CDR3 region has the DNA TGTGCCAGCAGCTCCCTAACAGGTCGTGGCTACACCTTC. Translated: CASSSLTGRGYTF.

The CDR3, as DNA: TGTGCCACGGAAGCGAGTCTCTCCTACGAGCAGTACTTC. Translating gives CATEASLSYEQYF. This chain connects TRBV6-6 to TRBJ2-7; unclear D gene. The CDR3 contains 13 residues. V was pared by 10 bases and J by 0 bases, with 13 bases between. Germline CDR1 and CDR2: MNHNY and SVGAGI (reference sequence).

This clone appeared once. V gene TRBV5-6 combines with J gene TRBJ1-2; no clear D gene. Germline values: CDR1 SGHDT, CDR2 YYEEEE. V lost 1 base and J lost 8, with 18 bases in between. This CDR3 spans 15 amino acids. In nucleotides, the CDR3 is TGTGCCAGCAGCTTGTGGGGTCGACGGGGATCGGGCTACACCTTC. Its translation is CASSLWGRRGSGYTF.

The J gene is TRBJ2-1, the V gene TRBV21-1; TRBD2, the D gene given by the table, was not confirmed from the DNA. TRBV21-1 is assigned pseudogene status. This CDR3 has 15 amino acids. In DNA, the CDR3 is TGTGCCAGCAGCAAAGGGGCCGGGGGGGACAATGAGCAGTTCTTC. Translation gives CASSKGAGGDNEQFF.

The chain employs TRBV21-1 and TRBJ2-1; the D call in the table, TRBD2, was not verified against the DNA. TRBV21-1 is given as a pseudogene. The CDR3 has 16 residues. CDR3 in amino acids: CASSKAHAGDRNEQFF. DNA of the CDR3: TGTGCCAGCAGCAAAGCGCATGCGGGAGACAGGAATGAGCAGTTCTTC.

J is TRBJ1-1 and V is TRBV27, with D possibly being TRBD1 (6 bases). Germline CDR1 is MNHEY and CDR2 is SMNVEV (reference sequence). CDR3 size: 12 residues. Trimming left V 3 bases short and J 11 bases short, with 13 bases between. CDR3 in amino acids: CASSFEGDKAFF. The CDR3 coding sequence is TGTGCCAGCAGTTTCGAAGGGGACAAGGCTTTCTTT.

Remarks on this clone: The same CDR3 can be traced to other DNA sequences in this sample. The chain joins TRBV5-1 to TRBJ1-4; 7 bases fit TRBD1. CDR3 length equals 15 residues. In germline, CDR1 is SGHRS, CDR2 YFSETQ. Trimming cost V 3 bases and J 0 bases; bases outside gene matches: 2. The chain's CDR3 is CASSSGQATNEKLFF. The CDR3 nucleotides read TGCGCCAGCAGCTCAGGACAGGCAACTAATGAAAAACTGTTTTTT.

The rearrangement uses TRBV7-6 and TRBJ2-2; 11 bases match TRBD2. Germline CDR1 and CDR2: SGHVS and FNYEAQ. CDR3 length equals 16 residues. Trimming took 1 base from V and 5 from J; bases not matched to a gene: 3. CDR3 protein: CASSLVAGGNTGELFF. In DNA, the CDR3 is TGTGCCAGCAGCTTAGTAGCGGGAGGGAATACCGGGGAGCTGTTTTTT.

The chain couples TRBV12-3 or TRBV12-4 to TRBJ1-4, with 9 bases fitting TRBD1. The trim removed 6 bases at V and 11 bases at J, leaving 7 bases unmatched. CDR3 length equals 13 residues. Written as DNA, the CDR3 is TGTGCCAGCAGCCCCGGACAGGGGACTAAACTGTTTTTT. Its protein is CASSPGQGTKLFF.

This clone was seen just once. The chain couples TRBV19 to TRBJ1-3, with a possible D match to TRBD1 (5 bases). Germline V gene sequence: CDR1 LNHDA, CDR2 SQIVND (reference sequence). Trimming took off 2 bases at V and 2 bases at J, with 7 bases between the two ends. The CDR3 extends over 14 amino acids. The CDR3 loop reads CASSITRAGNTIYF. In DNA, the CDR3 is TGTGCCAGTAGTATAACCAGGGCTGGAAACACCATATATTTT.

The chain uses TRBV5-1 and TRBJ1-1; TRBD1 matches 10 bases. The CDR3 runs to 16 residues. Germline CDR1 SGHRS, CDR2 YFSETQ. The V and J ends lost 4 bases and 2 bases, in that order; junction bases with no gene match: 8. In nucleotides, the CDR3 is TGCGCCAGCAGCCGAGGGGACAGGGGCTTTAACACTGAAGCTTTCTTT. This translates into CASSRGDRGFNTEAFF.

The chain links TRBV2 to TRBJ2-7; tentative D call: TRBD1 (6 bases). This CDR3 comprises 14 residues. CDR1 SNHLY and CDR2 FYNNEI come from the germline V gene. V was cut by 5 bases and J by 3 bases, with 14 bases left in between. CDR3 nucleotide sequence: TGTGCCAGCAGTCCCCCGGGACACTACTACGAGCAGTACTTC. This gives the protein CASSPPGHYYEQYF.

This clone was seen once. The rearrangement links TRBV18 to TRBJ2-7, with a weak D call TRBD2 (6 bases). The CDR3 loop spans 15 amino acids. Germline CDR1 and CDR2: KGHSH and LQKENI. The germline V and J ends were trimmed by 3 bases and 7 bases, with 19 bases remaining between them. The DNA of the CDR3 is TGTGCCAGCTCACCGCAGGGAGGTGGGGTTGGTGAGCAGTACTTC. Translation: CASSPQGGGVGEQYF.

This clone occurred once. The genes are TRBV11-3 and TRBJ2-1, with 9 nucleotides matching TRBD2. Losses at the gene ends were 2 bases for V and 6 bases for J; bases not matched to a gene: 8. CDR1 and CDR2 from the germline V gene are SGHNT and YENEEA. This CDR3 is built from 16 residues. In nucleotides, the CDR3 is TGTGCCAGCAGCTTAATAGCGGGAGAGGGTGCCAATGAGCAGTTCTTC. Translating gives CASSLIAGEGANEQFF.

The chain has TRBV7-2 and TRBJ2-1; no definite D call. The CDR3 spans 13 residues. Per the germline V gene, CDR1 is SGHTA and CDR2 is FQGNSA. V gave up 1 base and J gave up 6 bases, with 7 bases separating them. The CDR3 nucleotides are TGTGCCAGCAGCTTAGGGCTTCCCAATGAGCAGTTCTTC. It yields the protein CASSLGLPNEQFF.

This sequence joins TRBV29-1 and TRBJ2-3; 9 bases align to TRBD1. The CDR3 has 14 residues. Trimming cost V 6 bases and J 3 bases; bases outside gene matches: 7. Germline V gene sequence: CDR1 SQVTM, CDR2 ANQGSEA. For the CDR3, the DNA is TGCAGCGTAGCACCGGGACAGGGAACAGATACGCAGTATTTT. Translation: CSVAPGQGTDTQYF.

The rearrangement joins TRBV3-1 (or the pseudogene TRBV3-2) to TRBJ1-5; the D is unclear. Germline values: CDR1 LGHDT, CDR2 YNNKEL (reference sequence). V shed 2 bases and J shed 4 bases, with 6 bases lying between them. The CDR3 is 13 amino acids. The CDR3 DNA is TGTGCCAGCAGCCAAAGCGGGAATCAGCCCCAGCATTTT. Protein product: CASSQSGNQPQHF.

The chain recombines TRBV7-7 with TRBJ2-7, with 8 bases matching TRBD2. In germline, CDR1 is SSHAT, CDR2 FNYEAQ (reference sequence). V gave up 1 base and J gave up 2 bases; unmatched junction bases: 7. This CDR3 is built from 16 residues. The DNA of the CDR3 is TGTGCCAGCAGCTTAGGACCGGGGGGGGGTACCTACGAGCAGTACTTC. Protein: CASSLGPGGGTYEQYF.

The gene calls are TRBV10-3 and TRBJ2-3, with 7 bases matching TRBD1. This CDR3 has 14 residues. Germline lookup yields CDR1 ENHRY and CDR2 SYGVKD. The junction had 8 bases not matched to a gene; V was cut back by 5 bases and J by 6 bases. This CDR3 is CAISPDTGDDTQYF. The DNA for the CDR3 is TGTGCCATCAGTCCCGATACAGGGGACGATACGCAGTATTTT.

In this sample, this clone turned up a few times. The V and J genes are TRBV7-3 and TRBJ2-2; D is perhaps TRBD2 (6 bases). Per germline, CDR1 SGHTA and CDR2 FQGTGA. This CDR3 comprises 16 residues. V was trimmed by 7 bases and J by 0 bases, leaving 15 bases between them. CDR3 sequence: CASTPREVANTGELFF. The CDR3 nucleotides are TGTGCCAGCACCCCGAGGGAGGTCGCGAACACCGGGGAGCTGTTTTTT.

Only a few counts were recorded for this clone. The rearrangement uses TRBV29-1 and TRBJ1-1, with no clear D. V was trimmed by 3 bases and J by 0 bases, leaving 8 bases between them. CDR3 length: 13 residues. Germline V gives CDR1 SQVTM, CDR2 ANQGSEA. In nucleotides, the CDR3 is TGCAGCGTTGATGACGGGTTGAACACTGAAGCTTTCTTT. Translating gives CSVDDGLNTEAFF.

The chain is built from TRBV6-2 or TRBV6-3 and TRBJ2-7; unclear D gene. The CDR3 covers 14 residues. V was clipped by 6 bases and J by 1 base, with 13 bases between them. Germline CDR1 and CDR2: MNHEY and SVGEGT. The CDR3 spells CASSLVAPSYEQYF. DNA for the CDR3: TGTGCCAGCAGCCTGGTAGCACCTTCCTACGAGCAGTACTTC.

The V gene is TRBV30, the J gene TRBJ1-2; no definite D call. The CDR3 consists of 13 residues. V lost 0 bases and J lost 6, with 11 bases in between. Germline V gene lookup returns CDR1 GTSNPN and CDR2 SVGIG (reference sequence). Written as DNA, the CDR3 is TGTGCCTGGAGTGTAACACAGACGGATGGCTACACCTTC. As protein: CAWSVTQTDGYTF. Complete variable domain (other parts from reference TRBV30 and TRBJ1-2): SQTIHQWPATLVQPVGSPLSLECTVEGTSNPNLYWYRQAAGRGLQLLFYSVGIGQISSEVPQNLSASRPQDRQFILSSKKLLLSDSGFYLCAWSVTQTDGYTFGSGTRLTVV.

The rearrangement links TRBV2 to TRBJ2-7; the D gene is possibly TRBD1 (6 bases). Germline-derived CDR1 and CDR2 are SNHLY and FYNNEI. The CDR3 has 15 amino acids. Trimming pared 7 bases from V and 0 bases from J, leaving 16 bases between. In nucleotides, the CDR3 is TGTGCCAGCAAGGGGGACCTCGGCCCCTCCTACGAGCAGTACTTC. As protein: CASKGDLGPSYEQYF.

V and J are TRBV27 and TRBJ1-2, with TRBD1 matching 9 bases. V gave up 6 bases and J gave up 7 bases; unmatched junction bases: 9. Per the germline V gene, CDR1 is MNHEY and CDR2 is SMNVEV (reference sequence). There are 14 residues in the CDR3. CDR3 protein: CASRRTGVIRGYTF. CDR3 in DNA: TGTGCCAGCAGACGGACAGGGGTGATCCGTGGCTACACCTTC.

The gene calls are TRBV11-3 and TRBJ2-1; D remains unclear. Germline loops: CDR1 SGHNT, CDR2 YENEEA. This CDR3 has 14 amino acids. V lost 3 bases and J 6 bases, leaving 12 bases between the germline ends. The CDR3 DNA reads TGTGCCAGCAGCTTGGGCTATCAAGGCAATGAGCAGTTCTTC. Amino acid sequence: CASSLGYQGNEQFF.

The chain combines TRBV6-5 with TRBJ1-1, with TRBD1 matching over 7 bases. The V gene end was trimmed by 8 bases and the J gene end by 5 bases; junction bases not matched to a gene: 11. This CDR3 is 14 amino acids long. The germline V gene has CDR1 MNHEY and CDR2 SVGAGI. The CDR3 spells CASGTTGAGTEAFF. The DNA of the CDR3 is TGTGCCAGCGGGACCACAGGGGCAGGGACTGAAGCTTTCTTT.

CDR3 sequence: CASRPDRYNSPLHF. The CDR3 bases are TGTGCCAGCAGACCCGACAGGTATAATTCACCCCTCCACTTT. The chain is built from TRBV2 and TRBJ1-6; the D gene is possibly TRBD1 (6 bases). This CDR3 has 14 residues. Germline CDR1 is SNHLY and CDR2 is FYNNEI. V was shortened by 6 bases and J by 4 bases, with 10 bases between the two germline ends.

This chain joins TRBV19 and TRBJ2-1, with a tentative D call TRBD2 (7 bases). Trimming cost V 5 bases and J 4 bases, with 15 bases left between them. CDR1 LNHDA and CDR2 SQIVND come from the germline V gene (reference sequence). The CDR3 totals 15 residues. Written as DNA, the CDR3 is TGTGCCAGTAGTCGCGGCGGGGGCTATTACAATGAGCAGTTCTTC. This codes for CASSRGGGYYNEQFF.

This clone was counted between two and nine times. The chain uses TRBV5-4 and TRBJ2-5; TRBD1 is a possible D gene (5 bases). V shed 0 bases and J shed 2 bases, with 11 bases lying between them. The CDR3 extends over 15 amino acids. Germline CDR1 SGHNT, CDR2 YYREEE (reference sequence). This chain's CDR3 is CASSLEEQAQETQYF. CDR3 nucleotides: TGTGCCAGCAGCTTGGAGGAACAGGCTCAAGAGACCCAGTACTTC.

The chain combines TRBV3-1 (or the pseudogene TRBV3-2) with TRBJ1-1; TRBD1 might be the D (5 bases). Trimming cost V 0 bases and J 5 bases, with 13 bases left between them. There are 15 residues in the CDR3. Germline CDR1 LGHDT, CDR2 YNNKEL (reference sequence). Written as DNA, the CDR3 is TGTGCCAGCAGCCAAGAATACGCAGGGCGAACTGAAGCTTTCTTT. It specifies CASSQEYAGRTEAFF.